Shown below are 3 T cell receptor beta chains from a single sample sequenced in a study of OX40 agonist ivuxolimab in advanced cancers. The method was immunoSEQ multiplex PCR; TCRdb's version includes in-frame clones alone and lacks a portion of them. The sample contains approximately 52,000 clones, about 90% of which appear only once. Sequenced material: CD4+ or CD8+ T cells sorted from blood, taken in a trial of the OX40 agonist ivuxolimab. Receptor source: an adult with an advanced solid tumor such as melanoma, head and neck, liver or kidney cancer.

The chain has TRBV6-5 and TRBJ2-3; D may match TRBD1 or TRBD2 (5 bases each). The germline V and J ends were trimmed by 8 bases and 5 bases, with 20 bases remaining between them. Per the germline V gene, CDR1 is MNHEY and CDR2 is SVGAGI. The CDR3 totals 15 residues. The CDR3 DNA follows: TGTGCCAGCGGGGAAGGACAACTCGAGGGAGATACGCAGTATTTT. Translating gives CASGEGQLEGDTQYF.

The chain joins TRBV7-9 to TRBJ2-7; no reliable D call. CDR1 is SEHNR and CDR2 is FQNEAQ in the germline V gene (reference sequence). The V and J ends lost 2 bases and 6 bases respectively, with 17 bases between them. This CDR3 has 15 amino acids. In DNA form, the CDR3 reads TGTGCCAGCAGCTTATCGACACCGTACCGGAGCGAGCAGTACTTC. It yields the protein CASSLSTPYRSEQYF.

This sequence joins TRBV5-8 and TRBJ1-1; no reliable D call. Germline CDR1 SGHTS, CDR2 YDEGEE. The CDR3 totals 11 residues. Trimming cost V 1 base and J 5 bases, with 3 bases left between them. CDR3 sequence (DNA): TGTGCCAGCAGCTTGTGGACTGAAGCTTTCTTT. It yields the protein CASSLWTEAFF.